These T cell receptor beta chains were read from a single sample in a study of spatial heterogeneity in lung cancer. TCRdb re-analysed the 5' RACE reads in MiXCR, keeping a single row per CDR3 protein. The sample lists 10,000 to 11,000 distinct CDR3 sequences; roughly 8% were seen once. The source was lung tumor tissue, collected at surgery. These receptors were obtained from a female donor with early-stage non-small cell lung cancer. CDR3s include the opening cysteine and the closing phenylalanine or tryptophan. A D gene is named only where the DNA matches it firmly. Rows may omit the clone size; those that give it use once, few, many or a size class.

TRBD1,TRBV5-1,many,TRBJ1-4,CASSFSGGRDEKLFF,TGCGCCAGCAGCTTTTCAGGGGGCCGAGATGAAAAACTGTTTTTT
-,TRBV12-3/TRBV12-4,many,TRBJ1-4,CASKGYGEKLFF,TGTGCCAGCAAAGGGTACGGTGAAAAACTGTTTTTT
TRBD2,TRBV7-2,many,TRBJ2-2,CASSLSGGTGELFF,TGTGCCAGCAGCCTAAGCGGGGGAACCGGGGAGCTGTTTTTT
-,TRBV10-3,medium-sized,TRBJ1-2,CAISDILQGANYGYTF,TGTGCCATCAGTGACATCCTACAGGGAGCTAACTATGGCTACACCTTC
-,TRBV10-3,medium-sized,TRBJ2-7,CAISTDTSYEQYF,TGTGCCATCAGTACGGACACCTCCTACGAGCAGTACTTC
-,TRBV6-1,many,TRBJ1-1,CASTLKTNTEAFF,TGTGCCAGCACCCTGAAGACGAACACTGAAGCTTTCTTT
-,TRBV7-3,medium-sized,TRBJ1-1,CASSQPPSTEAFF,TGTGCCAGCAGTCAACCCCCGAGCACTGAAGCTTTCTTT
-,TRBV5-6,few,TRBJ1-2,CASSLREGGYTF,TGTGCCAGCAGCTTGAGGGAAGGCGGCTACACCTTC
-,TRBV12-3/TRBV12-4,few,TRBJ1-5,CASSPRTPPHQPQHF,TGTGCCAGCAGTCCACGGACACCGCCGCATCAGCCCCAGCATTTT
TRBD1,TRBV20-1,many,TRBJ1-3,CSALDRAGNTIYF,TGCAGTGCGCTGGACAGGGCCGGAAACACCATATATTTT
TRBD1,TRBV7-7,many,TRBJ1-3,CASSPHLAQGNSGNTIYF,TGTGCTAGCAGCCCCCACCTGGCACAGGGGAACTCTGGAAACACCATATATTTT
-,TRBV7-2,-,TRBJ2-1,CASSQTRIYNEQFF,TGTGCCAGCAGCCAAACTAGAATCTACAATGAGCAGTTCTTC
-,TRBV28,few,TRBJ2-7,CASRASREQYF,TGTGCCAGCAGGGCCAGTCGGGAGCAGTACTTC
-,TRBV15,many,TRBJ2-3,CATSKDTRTDTQYF,TGTGCCACCAGCAAGGACACGCGAACAGATACGCAGTATTTT
-,TRBV5-4,-,TRBJ1-4,CASSLEGVKLFF,TGTGCCAGCAGCTTAGAAGGGGTGAAACTGTTTTTT
TRBD2,TRBV5-1,-,TRBJ2-2,CASSSGSENTGALFF,TGCGCCAGCAGCAGCGGGAGCGAGAACACCGGGGCGCTGTTTTTT
-,TRBV20-1,-,TRBJ1-5,CSATETTGAQGANQPQHF,TGCAGTGCTACTGAAACTACGGGGGCGCAGGGAGCTAATCAGCCCCAGCATTTT
TRBD1,TRBV7-9,-,TRBJ1-5,CASSLVGDRGQPQHF,TGTGCCAGCAGCTTAGTAGGAGACAGGGGACAGCCCCAGCATTTT
-,TRBV10-3,medium-sized,TRBJ1-2,CAISEIGIYGYTF,TGTGCCATCAGTGAGATCGGGATCTATGGCTACACCTTC
-,TRBV2,many,TRBJ2-7,CASKVRRGNGEQYF,TGTGCCAGCAAGGTTAGGAGGGGGAACGGCGAGCAGTACTTC
-,TRBV2,-,TRBJ1-4,CAGSVRGNNEKLFF,TGTGCCGGCAGTGTAAGGGGAAATAATGAAAAACTGTTTTTT
TRBD2,TRBV11-1,few,TRBJ2-5,CASSSQSLAGEETQYF,TGTGCCAGCAGCTCCCAGAGTCTAGCGGGGGAAGAGACCCAGTACTTC
-,TRBV18,-,TRBJ1-1,CASSPPTVGTGPNTEAFF,TGTGCCAGCTCACCTCCTACGGTAGGAACAGGTCCGAACACTGAAGCTTTCTTT
-,TRBV5-1,many,TRBJ2-7,CASSRAPGRASYEQYF,TGCGCCAGCAGCAGGGCCCCCGGCAGGGCGTCCTACGAGCAGTACTTC
-,TRBV12-3/TRBV12-4,medium-sized,TRBJ1-1,CASSPRTGWGGTEAFF,TGTGCCAGCAGTCCCCGTACGGGGTGGGGAGGCACTGAAGCTTTCTTT
-,TRBV29-1,many,TRBJ1-1,CSVGGMNTEAFF,TGCAGCGTTGGCGGTATGAACACTGAAGCTTTCTTT
-,TRBV30,-,TRBJ2-1,CAWSVGRNTNNEQFF,TGTGCCTGGAGTGTGGGACGCAACACCAACAATGAGCAGTTCTTC
-,TRBV7-2,many,TRBJ2-3,CASSSPKKGTPSGIDTQYF,TGTGCCAGCAGCTCCCCGAAGAAAGGGACCCCCTCGGGAATAGATACGCAGTATTTT
-,TRBV20-1,few,TRBJ2-3,CSASRGARDTQYF,TGCAGTGCTAGCCGGGGGGCTCGTGATACGCAGTATTTT
TRBD1,TRBV7-3,few,TRBJ1-2,CASSSKPGQEGYTF,TGTGCCAGCAGCTCGAAGCCCGGACAGGAAGGCTACACCTTC
-,TRBV10-1,-,TRBJ2-3,CASSESRRQRTDTQYF,TGCGCCAGCAGTGAGTCTAGGAGACAGCGCACAGATACGCAGTATTTT
TRBD2,TRBV6-6,many,TRBJ2-5,CASSGLAETQYF,TGTGCCAGCTCGGGACTAGCTGAGACCCAGTACTTC
TRBD2,TRBV7-9,-,TRBJ2-2,CASSPTSGRKGGELFF,TGTGCCAGCAGCCCCACTAGCGGGAGAAAAGGCGGGGAGCTGTTTTTT
-,TRBV7-8,many,TRBJ2-1,CASSFPKNLYNEQFF,TGTGCCAGCAGCTTCCCAAAAAACTTATACAATGAGCAGTTCTTC
TRBD1,TRBV30,medium-sized,TRBJ2-4,CAWSTQGIKNIQYF,TGTGCCTGGAGCACACAGGGGATAAAAAACATTCAGTACTTC
-,TRBV7-2,many,TRBJ2-1,CASLPRAALEQFF,TGTGCCAGCCTGCCCCGAGCCGCACTTGAGCAGTTCTTC
-,TRBV10-2,many,TRBJ2-7,CASRGVLQGDEQYF,TGCGCCAGCAGGGGGGTGTTGCAGGGCGACGAGCAGTACTTC
-,TRBV27,many,TRBJ2-7,CASSSRAGPYEQYF,TGTGCCAGCAGTTCCAGGGCAGGGCCCTACGAGCAGTACTTC
-,TRBV20-1,many,TRBJ1-2,CSARDSRGSRDYGYTF,TGCAGTGCTAGAGATTCGAGGGGCTCAAGGGATTATGGCTACACCTTC
TRBD1,TRBV5-1,medium-sized,TRBJ1-4,CASSSQGPSTNEKLFF,TGCGCCAGCAGCTCACAGGGGCCCTCAACTAATGAAAAACTGTTTTTT